Listed below are T cell receptor beta chains from one sample, sequenced in a study of regulatory T cells in long-lasting Graves disease. TCRdb fed the multiplex PCR reads into MiXCR, producing one record per CDR3 protein. Of around 250,000 distinct CDR3 sequences listed, 20% are singletons. Sample: peripheral blood mononuclear cells (PBMCs), taken at new diagnosis, from a patient treated with antithyroid drugs. Receptors originate from a female donor with Graves disease. Both conserved end residues are part of each CDR3. A D gene is named only where the DNA matches it firmly. Rows may omit the clone size; those that give it use once, few, many or a size class.

d_call	clone_size	j_call	v_call	cdr3_aa	cdr3_nt
TRBD1	many	TRBJ2-6	TRBV12-3/TRBV12-4	CASSLGTGAAGANVLTF	TGTGCCAGCAGTCTTGGGACAGGGGCCGCTGGGGCCAACGTCCTGACTTTC
TRBD2	.	TRBJ2-3	TRBV20-1	CSARGEGDTQYF	TGCAGTGCTAGAGGGGAGGGGGATACGCAGTATTTT
TRBD1	many	TRBJ2-5	TRBV25-1	CASSRQGVWETQYF	TGTGCCAGCAGTCGACAGGGGGTATGGGAGACCCAGTACTTC
.	many	TRBJ1-1	TRBV18	CASSPPIGTEAFF	TGTGCCAGCTCACCACCGATCGGGACTGAAGCTTTCTTT
.	.	TRBJ1-2	TRBV4-3	CASSQEIGSPGSNYGYTF	TGCGCCAGCAGCCAAGAGATCGGGTCACCTGGATCAAACTATGGCTACACCTTC
.	many	TRBJ2-1	TRBV11-2	CASSLVLAGEQFF	TGTGCCAGCAGCTTAGTCCTCGCCGGGGAGCAGTTCTTC
.	.	TRBJ2-6	TRBV19	CASSPGPGTISGANVLTF	TGTGCCAGTAGTCCCGGGCCAGGGACCATCTCTGGGGCCAACGTCCTGACTTTC
.	many	TRBJ1-1	TRBV19	CASFKELSTEAFF	TGTGCCAGCTTCAAGGAGTTATCCACTGAAGCTTTCTTT
.	many	TRBJ2-3	TRBV11-2	CASSPTRLGGGSDTQYF	TGTGCCAGCAGCCCCACGCGGCTGGGGGGGGGCTCAGATACGCAGTATTTT
.	many	TRBJ1-5	TRBV5-5	CASSLREYSNQPQHF	TGTGCCAGCAGCCTCAGGGAGTATAGCAATCAGCCCCAGCATTTT
TRBD2	.	TRBJ2-1	TRBV2	CASSEEREGYNEQFF	TGTGCCAGCAGTGAGGAGCGGGAGGGATACAATGAGCAGTTCTTC
.	many	TRBJ1-1	TRBV11-1	CASSFPPDTEAFF	TGTGCCAGCAGCTTTCCCCCCGACACTGAAGCTTTCTTT
TRBD1	few	TRBJ2-1	TRBV6-4	CASREDRANNEQFF	TGTGCCAGCAGGGAAGACAGGGCAAACAATGAGCAGTTCTTC
.	many	TRBJ1-2	TRBV7-2	CASRTTSLESYGYTF	TGTGCCAGCAGGACCACTTCCCTAGAGTCCTATGGCTACACCTTC
TRBD2	many	TRBJ2-5	TRBV7-6	CASSLVLSLAGQETQYF	TGTGCCAGCAGCTTAGTGTTATCGCTAGCGGGTCAAGAGACCCAGTACTTC
.	many	TRBJ2-1	TRBV13	CASSPSGYYNEQFF	TGTGCCAGCAGTCCCTCCGGGTATTACAATGAGCAGTTCTTC
.	many	TRBJ2-2	TRBV5-1	CASSFKTGELFF	TGTGCCAGCAGCTTCAAGACCGGGGAGCTGTTTTTT
TRBD2	.	TRBJ2-1	TRBV5-1	CASSDPGLAASYNEQFF	TGCGCCAGCAGCGATCCGGGACTAGCGGCCTCCTACAATGAGCAGTTCTTC